Described below is a single T cell receptor (beta chain) sequence and its context. Its antigen remains unknown. Donors, without exception, were Caucasian adults residing in Nashville, Tennessee. This sample stems from a study of shared clonotypes between healthy human individuals. Study-wide results and limits: A limitation of the genetic and exposure-history diversity represented arose from few donors.

CDR1 and CDR2 (germline): ENHRY, SYGVKD. The CDR3 covers 14 residues. The ends were cut back, 10 bases at V and 5 bases at J, with 21 bases in the middle. Assay: immunoSEQ multiplex PCR; the TCRdb copy retains only in-frame clones and omits some. This sample has about 600,000 clones, with less than 98% found just once. The material sequenced was naive CD4+ T cells sorted from blood. Subset indicated: CD45RA+ positively selected. V usage is TRBV10-3 and J usage is TRBJ2-7, with D possibly called TRBD1 or TRBD2 (5 bases each). The TCR comes from a woman in her twenties or thirties in good health. The CDR3 region is CATAWTGLSHEQYF. The CDR3 nucleotides are TGTGCCACCGCTTGGACGGGGCTTTCCCACGAGCAGTACTTC.